The 25 T cell receptor beta chains presented below share a single source sample, sequenced in a study of T-cell memory formation after mild COVID-19. TCRdb called the 5' RACE reads again in MiXCR, with one record for every CDR3 protein. The sample yields 580,000 or so distinct CDR3 sequences, around a sixth seen once. Source material: PBMCs or a T cell subset sorted from them (not recorded which). The origin of the receptors is an adult woman who had mild COVID-19 (a few samples of this study predate the infection). Cell type and time point are not known.

The chain joins TRBV6-6 to TRBJ1-1; 7 nucleotides match TRBD1. There are 14 residues in the CDR3. The trim removed 4 bases at V and 4 bases at J, leaving 6 bases unmatched. In germline, CDR1 is MNHNY, CDR2 SVGAGI (reference sequence). The CDR3 DNA reads TGTGCCAGCAGTTTCCTACAGGGGCCCACTGAAGCTTTCTTT. The encoded protein is CASSFLQGPTEAFF.

This clonotype was seen a handful of times. The chain links TRBV20-1 to TRBJ1-5, with 9 bases fitting TRBD1. CDR1 is DFQATT, CDR2 SNEGSKA, per germline (reference sequence). This CDR3 region has 15 residues. The ends lost 1 base at V and 4 bases at J; junction bases unmatched: 5. CDR3 sequence reads: CSARGGTGLNQPQHF. CDR3 nucleotides: TGCAGTGCTAGAGGAGGGACAGGGCTAAATCAGCCCCAGCATTTT.

The V and J genes are TRBV3-1 and TRBJ2-5; TRBD1 matches at 9 bases. Looked up from germline, CDR1 is LGHDT and CDR2 is YNNKEL (reference sequence). J lost 5 bases, V lost 3 bases, and 4 bases had no gene match. The CDR3 is made up of 14 amino acids. The DNA of the CDR3 is TGTGCCAGCAGCCAGAGAGGACAGGGGGAGACCCAGTACTTC. Its translation is CASSQRGQGETQYF.

This clonotype turned up a few times. J is TRBJ2-1 and V is TRBV27; possible D gene TRBD1, 6 bases. This CDR3 is 15 amino acids long. In germline, CDR1 is MNHEY, CDR2 SMNVEV (reference sequence). With 5 bases removed from V and 1 base from J, the gap between germline ends came to 12 bases. The DNA of the CDR3 is TGTGCCAGCAGTCCTAGGGGGATTTCCTACAATGAGCAGTTCTTC. Translated, it gives CASSPRGISYNEQFF.

This clonotype was observed a few times. The chain is built from TRBV20-1 and TRBJ1-5; D may be TRBD1 (6 bases). Trimming cost V 3 bases and J 4 bases, with 13 bases left between them. CDR1 DFQATT and CDR2 SNEGSKA come from the germline V gene (reference sequence). The CDR3 sequence is 14 residues long. The CDR3 here is CSASAGTYNQPQHF. In DNA form, the CDR3 reads TGCAGTGCTAGTGCCGGGACATATAATCAGCCCCAGCATTTT.

The chain recombines TRBV4-3 with TRBJ1-2; 9 bases are shared with TRBD1. Unmatched junction bases numbered 5, after V lost 3 bases and J lost 3 bases. Germline CDR1 and CDR2: LGHNA and YSLEER. This CDR3 is built from 15 residues. CDR3 loop: CASSQMDRGDYGYTF. The CDR3 nucleotides are TGCGCCAGCAGCCAGATGGACAGGGGTGACTATGGCTACACCTTC.

The chain has TRBV30 and TRBJ2-7, with 9 bases identical to TRBD1. This CDR3 is 14 amino acids long. With V trimmed by 0 bases and J by 2 bases, 2 bases remained unmatched. CDR1 is GTSNPN and CDR2 is SVGIG in the germline V gene (reference sequence). CDR3 nucleotide sequence: TGTGCCTGGAGTGTTGGGACAGGGACCTACGAGCAGTACTTC. This codes for CAWSVGTGTYEQYF.

This clonotype appeared a single time. J is TRBJ2-7 and V is TRBV13; no clear D gene. CDR3 length equals 15 residues. Trimming left V 6 bases short and J 2 bases short, with 17 bases between. CDR1 is PRHDT and CDR2 is FYEKMQ in the germline V gene (reference sequence). The CDR3 sequence is CASSKGPQGTYEQYF. For the CDR3, the DNA is TGTGCCAGCAGTAAAGGACCACAAGGGACCTACGAGCAGTACTTC.

The chain joins TRBV19 to TRBJ2-5; 8 bases fit TRBD1. The ends lost 5 bases at V and 5 bases at J; junction bases unmatched: 10. The CDR3 is made up of 15 amino acids. Per germline, CDR1 LNHDA and CDR2 SQIVND (reference sequence). The CDR3 spells CASSPTDRDVETQYF. The CDR3 DNA reads TGTGCCAGTAGTCCAACGGACAGGGATGTCGAGACCCAGTACTTC.

This clonotype turned up a few times. The J gene is TRBJ2-2, the V gene TRBV5-4; the match to TRBD1 covers 7 bases. CDR1 and CDR2 from the germline V gene are SGHNT and YYREEE (reference sequence). The CDR3 extends over 15 amino acids. V lost 4 bases and J lost 5; bases outside the gene matches: 8. CDR3 sequence (DNA): TGTGCCAGCAGCCCTCGACAGGGACGGACCGGGGAGCTGTTTTTT. Amino acid sequence: CASSPRQGRTGELFF. Full variable domain (rest looked up from reference TRBV5-4 and TRBJ2-2): ETGVTQSPTHLIKTRGQQVTLRCSSQSGHNTVSWYQQALGQGPQFIFQYYREEENGRGNFPPRFSGLQFPNYSSELNVNALELDDSALYLCASSPRQGRTGELFFGEGSRLTVL.

V gene TRBV19 combines with J gene TRBJ1-5; 9 positions match TRBD1. This CDR3 has 14 residues. The trim removed 7 bases at V and 7 bases at J, leaving 8 bases unmatched. CDR1 and CDR2 from the germline V gene are LNHDA and SQIVND (reference sequence). The CDR3 region has the DNA TGTGCCAGTAAGAGACAGGGGGTAGAACAGCCCCAGCATTTT. It translates to CASKRQGVEQPQHF. The variable domain in full, with the rest retrieved from reference TRBV19 and TRBJ1-5, is DGGITQSPKYLFRKEGQNVTLSCEQNLNHDAMYWYRQDPGQGLRLIYYSQIVNDFQKGDIAEGYSVSREKKESFPLTVTSAQKNPTAFYLCASKRQGVEQPQHFGDGTRLSIL.

The rearrangement uses TRBV5-1 and TRBJ1-1; 9 nucleotides line up with TRBD1. With V trimmed by 4 bases and J by 6 bases, 10 bases remained unmatched. Per germline, CDR1 SGHRS and CDR2 YFSETQ. CDR3 length: 15 amino acids. The CDR3 DNA reads TGCGCCAGCAGCCGGTATACAGGGGGCGACGCTGAAGCTTTCTTT. Residues: CASSRYTGGDAEAFF.

This clonotype was detected a few times. The chain employs TRBV5-1 and TRBJ2-3; 8 positions match TRBD2. The CDR3 spans 16 residues. CDR1 is SGHRS, CDR2 YFSETQ, per germline. The trim removed 0 bases at V and 2 bases at J, leaving 5 bases unmatched. CDR3 loop: CASSLARGGVTDTQYF. CDR3 in DNA: TGCGCCAGCAGCTTGGCCCGGGGGGGGGTCACAGATACGCAGTATTTT.

The chain uses TRBV7-2 and TRBJ2-7, with D tentatively TRBD1 (5 bases). CDR1 and CDR2 from the germline V gene are SGHTA and FQGNSA. Trimming took 7 bases from V and 6 from J, leaving 16 bases between them. The CDR3 consists of 13 residues. This chain's CDR3 is CASTPMIRGEQYF. The CDR3 DNA is TGTGCCAGCACCCCCATGATAAGGGGCGAGCAGTACTTC.

There are a few counts of this clonotype. This chain links TRBV6-2 or TRBV6-3 with TRBJ2-3; TRBD2 aligns across 9 bases. This CDR3 comprises 16 residues. Looked up from germline, CDR1 is MNHEY and CDR2 is SVGEGT. V shed 5 bases and J 6 bases; nucleotides not matched to a gene: 12. The CDR3 coding sequence is TGTGCCAGCAGTCCGGGCGGCGGGAGGGCCTCCGATACGCAGTATTTT. Its translation: CASSPGGGRASDTQYF.

This clonotype was seen more than once but under ten times. As DNA, the CDR3 is TGTGCCAGCAGGCCTACGGGAAGACAAGAGACCCAGTACTTC. Translating gives CASRPTGRQETQYF. The V call is TRBV12-3 or TRBV12-4, the J call TRBJ2-5; perhaps TRBD2 as D (5 bases). The CDR3 is 14 residues long. V was pared by 6 bases and J by 2 bases, with 13 bases between.

This clonotype has a count of ten or more. V is TRBV24-1 and J is TRBJ2-3; maybe TRBD2 (6 bases). The CDR3 sequence is 16 residues long. Germline V gene lookup returns CDR1 KGHDR and CDR2 SFDVKD. V dropped 0 bases and J dropped 4 bases, with 13 bases sitting between them. CDR3 region: CATSDLGREASDTQYF. In DNA form, the CDR3 reads TGTGCCACCAGTGATTTGGGGCGGGAAGCTTCAGATACGCAGTATTTT.

The chain carries TRBV2 and TRBJ2-2; D tentatively fits TRBD1 or TRBD2 (5 bases each). CDR3 length: 15 amino acids. With 4 bases removed from V and 2 bases from J, the gap between germline ends came to 11 bases. Germline-derived CDR1 and CDR2 are SNHLY and FYNNEI. The CDR3 sequence: CASSVGLANTGELFF. Here the CDR3 DNA reads TGTGCCAGCAGTGTGGGGCTAGCAAACACCGGGGAGCTGTTTTTT. Full variable domain (missing parts from reference TRBV2 and TRBJ2-2): EPEVTQTPSHQVTQMGQEVILRCVPISNHLYFYWYRQILGQKVEFLVSFYNNEISEKSEIFDDQFSVERPDGSNFTLKIRSTKLEDSAMYFCASSVGLANTGELFFGEGSRLTVL.

This clonotype was found a few times. The gene calls are TRBV5-4 and TRBJ2-3, with D tentatively TRBD2 (5 bases). Germline loops: CDR1 SGHNT, CDR2 YYREEE (reference sequence). The CDR3 spans 15 residues. V was clipped by 4 bases and J by 0 bases, with 12 bases between them. For the CDR3, the DNA is TGTGCCAGCAGCAGTCCTAAGCGGAGCACAGATACGCAGTATTTT. This codes for CASSSPKRSTDTQYF.

This clonotype was detected ten times or more. The rearrangement links TRBV12-3 or TRBV12-4 to TRBJ2-7; the D call may be TRBD1 or TRBD2 (5 bases each). V dropped 5 bases and J dropped 6 bases, with 17 bases sitting between them. The CDR3 has 14 residues. CDR3 nucleotides: TGTGCCAGCAGTGCTGGGGACGGCAGCTCCGAGCAGTACTTC. Translating it yields CASSAGDGSSEQYF.

The table lists this clonotype with a few counts. This chain links TRBV5-1 with TRBJ2-2, with 7 nucleotides matching TRBD2. V lost 4 bases to trimming and J lost 4 bases; unmatched junction nucleotides: 10. Germline values: CDR1 SGHRS, CDR2 YFSETQ. The CDR3 length is 16 residues. The CDR3 loop is CASSRGRDGGTGELFF. The CDR3 bases are TGCGCCAGCAGCCGAGGGAGGGACGGAGGCACCGGGGAGCTGTTTTTT.

The rearrangement uses TRBV12-3 or TRBV12-4 and TRBJ1-1; TRBD1 matches at 7 bases. Trimming cost V 6 bases and J 4 bases; bases outside gene matches: 14. This CDR3 spans 16 amino acids. CDR3 DNA sequence: TGTGCCAGCAGAGAAACCGGACAGGTCCGGGTCACTGAAGCTTTCTTT. Amino acids: CASRETGQVRVTEAFF.

This clonotype was picked up a small number of times. This chain connects TRBV4-1 to TRBJ1-1, with D unresolved. Germline values: CDR1 MGHRA, CDR2 YSYEKL. Trimming took 1 base from V and 5 from J, leaving 23 bases between them. This CDR3 has 18 amino acids. The CDR3 DNA is TGCGCCAGCAGCCAAGTACCCGGGTTTGGGTACACTGGGACTGAAGCTTTCTTT. Protein product: CASSQVPGFGYTGTEAFF.

This clonotype has only a few counts. The chain recombines TRBV24-1 with TRBJ2-1, with 12 bases matching TRBD2. Germline V gene data show CDR1 as KGHDR and CDR2 as SFDVKD. V was clipped by 8 bases and J by 1 base; unmatched bases: 5. The CDR3 runs to 16 residues. The CDR3 DNA reads as TGTGCCACCACTTCCGGACTAGCGGGGTCCTACAATGAGCAGTTCTTC. Translation gives CATTSGLAGSYNEQFF.

The rearrangement joins TRBV2 to TRBJ2-1, with D perhaps matching TRBD2 (6 bases). From germline, CDR1 is SNHLY and CDR2 FYNNEI. The CDR3 totals 15 residues. V lost 1 base and J 8 bases, leaving 15 bases between the germline ends. The CDR3 bases are TGTGCCAGCAGTGAAGAACGGGGAGGTATCGATGAGCAGTTCTTC. Translated, it gives CASSEERGGIDEQFF.